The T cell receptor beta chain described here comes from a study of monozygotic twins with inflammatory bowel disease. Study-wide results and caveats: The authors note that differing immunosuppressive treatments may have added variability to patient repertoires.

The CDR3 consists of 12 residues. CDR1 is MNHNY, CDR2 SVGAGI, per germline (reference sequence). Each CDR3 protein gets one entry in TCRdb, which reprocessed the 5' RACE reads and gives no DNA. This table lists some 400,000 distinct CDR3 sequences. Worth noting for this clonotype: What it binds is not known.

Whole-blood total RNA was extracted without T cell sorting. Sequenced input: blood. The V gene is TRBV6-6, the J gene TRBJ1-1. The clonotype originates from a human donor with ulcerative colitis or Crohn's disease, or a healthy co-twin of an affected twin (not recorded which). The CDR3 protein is CASSSSGAEAFF.